This T cell receptor (beta chain) was recorded in a study of Graves' ophthalmopathy and Graves' hyperthyroidism. For the study at large: Stable hyperthyroidism meant no progression to ophthalmopathy within 18 months of follow-up.

As concerns this clonotype: An end of the junction does not agree with germline; a read error may underlie this.

This CDR3 is built from 10 residues. The V gene's germline CDR1 is DFQATT and CDR2 SNEGSKA (reference sequence). Exclusion covered patients with other autoimmune diseases or uncontrolled infections (as well as pregnancy or lactation). RNA transcripts were the template, and TCR beta CDR3 regions were amplified from them. HTBI primers primed a first-round RT-PCR, and a second-round multiplex PCR followed. In TCRdb, the multiplex PCR reads were re-called with MiXCR into one record per CDR3 protein. Here the sample spans around 1.1 million distinct CDR3 sequences, 35% to 40% being singletons. The V and J genes are TRBV20-1 and TRBJ1-1; D is undetermined. The sequence derives from an adult man with Graves' hyperthyroidism. The source material was peripheral blood or thyroid tissue (not recorded which). The chain's CDR3 is CSARDRPGLF. The CDR3 nucleotides are TGCAGTGCTAGAGATCGGCCCGGGCTCTTT.